The 8 T cell receptor beta chains given below trace back to one sample, sequenced in a study of regulatory T cells in long-lasting Graves disease. CDR3-region Arm-PCR and iRepertoire HTBI primers produced the TCR beta libraries. One entry per CDR3 protein results from TCRdb running MiXCR on the multiplex PCR reads. Among fewer than 350,000 distinct CDR3 sequences, about 18% were seen once, and the ten largest hold roughly 40%. The time point was: newly diagnosed GD, antithyroid drugs for less than 3 months. After RNA was extracted from PBMCs, the TCR library was made from it. The sample consisted of peripheral blood mononuclear cells (PBMCs), taken at new diagnosis, from a patient treated with antithyroid drugs. Receptors were obtained from a female donor with Graves disease.

This clonotype was seen a few times. A read error is possible here, since a much larger clone lies one base away. This chain joins TRBV28 and TRBJ2-3; 9 bases agree with TRBD1. Losses at the gene ends were 7 bases for V and 5 bases for J; bases not matched to a gene: 10. CDR1 is MDHEN and CDR2 is SYDVKM in the germline V gene. The CDR3 is 15 amino acids. The CDR3 DNA sequence: TGTGCCAGCAACATACAGGGGGCGCCGGGAGATACGCAGTATTTT. As protein: CASNIQGAPGDTQYF.

This clonotype was detected many times. This chain links TRBV28 with TRBJ2-4; unclear D gene. The CDR3 spans 12 residues. The V and J ends lost 5 bases and 8 bases respectively, with 10 bases between them. CDR1 MDHEN and CDR2 SYDVKM come from the germline V gene. In nucleotides, the CDR3 is TGTGCCAGCAGTCCCTGGGTGGACATTCAGTACTTC. Amino acids: CASSPWVDIQYF. The variable domain in full, with the rest retrieved from reference TRBV28 and TRBJ2-4, is DVKVTQSSRYLVKRTGEKVFLECVQDMDHENMFWYRQDPGLGLRLIYFSYDVKMKEKGDIPEGYSVSREKKERFSLILESASTNQTSMYLCASSPWVDIQYFGAGTRLSVL.

This clonotype has a handful of counts. This chain joins TRBV7-9 and TRBJ1-4, with 7 bases that match TRBD1. CDR1 is SEHNR and CDR2 is FQNEAQ in the germline V gene (reference sequence). This CDR3 comprises 18 residues. Germline trimming cut 3 bases from V and 8 bases from J; bases unmatched to any gene: 18. CDR3 coding DNA: TGTGCCAGCAGCTTTGGTAAATCGGACAGGCCTTTCCCGGAAAAACTGTTTTTT. It is translated as CASSFGKSDRPFPEKLFF.

There are many counts of this clonotype. The rearrangement uses TRBV7-9 and TRBJ1-4, with a weak D call TRBD1 (5 bases). Germline V CDR1 and CDR2: SEHNR, FQNEAQ (reference sequence). The CDR3 sequence is 15 residues long. Trimming removed 5 bases at V and 4 bases at J, with 14 bases between. CDR3 DNA sequence: TGTGCCAGCAGCCCGGCCTCAGGGCTTAATGAAAAACTGTTTTTT. Translation: CASSPASGLNEKLFF.

This clonotype was observed a few times. The gene calls are TRBV7-9 and TRBJ2-3; 7 bases match TRBD2. The V and J ends lost 4 bases and 3 bases, in that order; junction bases with no gene match: 13. This CDR3 region has 17 residues. Per germline, CDR1 SEHNR and CDR2 FQNEAQ (reference sequence). The CDR3 coding sequence is TGTGCCAGCAGCTCCTACCCCGCGGGAGTACGAACAGATACGCAGTATTTT. It is translated as CASSSYPAGVRTDTQYF.

There are many counts of this clonotype. The gene calls are TRBV24-1 and TRBJ2-4; D tentatively fits TRBD1 or TRBD2 (5 bases each). Germline-derived CDR1 and CDR2 are KGHDR and SFDVKD. The V end lost 3 bases, the J end lost 7 bases, and 15 bases lay between the germline ends. The CDR3 is 15 amino acids. DNA of the CDR3: TGTGCCACCAGTGATGGGGGTATAGGTGGGAACATTCAGTACTTC. Protein product: CATSDGGIGGNIQYF.

This clonotype was seen only a few times. The V and J genes are TRBV7-8 and TRBJ2-4, with 8 bases matching TRBD1. This CDR3 region has 17 residues. V was pared by 5 bases and J by 1 base, with 10 bases of the junction left unmatched. CDR1 and CDR2 from the germline V gene are SGHVS and FQNEAQ. CDR3 protein: CASSTSPGGRAKNIQYF. In DNA, the CDR3 is TGTGCCAGCAGCACGTCCCCAGGGGGCCGGGCCAAAAACATTCAGTACTTC.

A note on this clonotype: This probably arose from a read error, given a far larger clone one base away. The chain joins TRBV28 to TRBJ2-1; no reliable D call. Trimming took off 2 bases at V and 10 bases at J, with 21 bases between the two ends. Germline CDR1 is MDHEN and CDR2 is SYDVKM. This CDR3 is 16 amino acids long. The CDR3 loop is CASSLKRSLSTYEQFF. The CDR3 DNA follows: TGTGCCAGCAGTTTAAAACGATCCCTATCAACCTACGAGCAGTTCTTC.